This TCR beta chain was profiled in a study of cytomegalovirus exposure and HLA in healthy donors. General study results and limits: More than 150 TCR beta chains were listed as cytomegalovirus-associated.

Profiling relied on immunoSEQ multiplex PCR, and the TCRdb table lists in-frame clones only, not all of them. Among 90,000 to 100,000 clones listed, approximately 84% were seen once. Note on this clone: The antigen remains undetermined.

The TCR was taken from a man between 18 and 35 years old in good health and CMV-seropositive. Sample: PBMCs.

This CDR3 reads CASSLGRGGDYYGYTF. The CDR3 coding sequence is TGTGCCAGCAGCTTAGGGCGGGGAGGCGACTACTATGGCTACACCTTC. The chain links TRBV7-8 to TRBJ1-2, with D unresolved. With 1 base removed from V and 3 bases from J, the gap between germline ends came to 15 bases. Germline CDR1 reads SGHVS; CDR2 reads FQNEAQ. The CDR3 covers 16 residues.